This T cell receptor beta chain stems from a study of cytomegalovirus exposure and HLA in healthy donors. Findings of the study overall: Later work found most CMV-associated TCR beta chains apparently HLA-restricted. There were reportedly fewer N-insertions in an Asian-associated ancestry cluster than the roughly 610-donor mean, in a later analysis.

V was trimmed by 0 bases and J by 4 bases, leaving 9 bases between them. This CDR3 region has 14 residues. Germline assignment: CDR1 SNHLY and CDR2 FYNNEI. This clone occurred a few times. Its antigen is currently unknown. Among the donors, all were healthy bone marrow donors. In the PCR, 60 Vbeta and 13 Jbeta primers were used. Some clones are missing from TCRdb's copy, which holds only in-frame ones; the method was immunoSEQ multiplex PCR. The repertoire consists of about 120,000 clones, with over 60% occurring once and the leading ten covering less than 3%. The receptor comes from a woman aged 40-49 years in good health and CMV-seropositive. The sequenced material came from PBMCs. The chain couples TRBV2 to TRBJ1-2; tentative D call: TRBD1 (5 bases). In DNA, the CDR3 is TGTGCCAGCAGTGAAGCGGACACAAGCTATGGCTACACCTTC. It specifies CASSEADTSYGYTF.